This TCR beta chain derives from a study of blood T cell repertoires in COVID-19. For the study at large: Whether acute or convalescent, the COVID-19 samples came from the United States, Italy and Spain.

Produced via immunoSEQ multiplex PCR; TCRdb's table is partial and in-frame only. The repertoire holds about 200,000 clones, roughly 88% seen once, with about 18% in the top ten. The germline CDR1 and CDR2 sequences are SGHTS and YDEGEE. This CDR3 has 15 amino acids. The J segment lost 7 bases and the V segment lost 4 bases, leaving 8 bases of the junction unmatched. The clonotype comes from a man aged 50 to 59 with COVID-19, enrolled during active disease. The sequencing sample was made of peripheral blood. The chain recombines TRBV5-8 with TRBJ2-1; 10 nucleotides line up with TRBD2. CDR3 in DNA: TGTGCCAGCAGCCCCCCTAGCGGGAGAAATAATGAGCAGTTCTTC. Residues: CASSPPSGRNNEQFF.